One and the same sample provided the 14 T cell receptor beta chains below, sequenced in a study of cytomegalovirus exposure and HLA in healthy donors. Researchers ran the PCR with 60 Vbeta and 13 Jbeta primers. Some clones are missing from TCRdb's copy, which holds only in-frame ones; the method was immunoSEQ multiplex PCR. The data hold roughly 52,000 clones, with 70% to 80% observed a single time. Sequenced material: PBMCs. These receptors came from a female donor in good health and CMV-seronegative.

This clone was found a few times. This chain's CDR3 is CSVELGGSGELFF. The CDR3 nucleotides read TGCAGCGTTGAACTGGGGGGTAGCGGGGAGCTGTTTTTT. The rearrangement uses TRBV29-1 and TRBJ2-2; TRBD2 might be the D (6 bases). This CDR3 contains 13 residues. Per the germline V gene, CDR1 is SQVTM and CDR2 is ANQGSEA. V was clipped by 2 bases and J by 7 bases, with 11 bases between them.

This clone was recorded once. The rearrangement uses TRBV6-5 and TRBJ2-1, with TRBD2 matching over 8 bases. Germline V gene lookup returns CDR1 MNHEY and CDR2 SVGAGI. V dropped 4 bases and J dropped 2; count of bases not matched to a gene: 7. The CDR3 runs 16 residues. The CDR3 sequence is CASSFRGGWTYNEQFF. The CDR3 DNA is TGTGCCAGCAGTTTTCGCGGGGGGTGGACCTACAATGAGCAGTTCTTC.

This chain connects TRBV2 to TRBJ2-7, with D unresolved. This CDR3 is 13 amino acids long. Germline V CDR1 and CDR2: SNHLY, FYNNEI. V lost 3 bases to trimming and J lost 2 bases, with 8 bases between them. The CDR3 DNA follows: TGTGCCAGCAGTGACCCGCTAGCCTACGAGCAGTACTTC. It codes for CASSDPLAYEQYF.

CDR3 nucleotide sequence: TGCGCCAGCAGCTTGGTGGCGGGTGCCTCCTACGAGCAGTACTTC. Amino acid sequence: CASSLVAGASYEQYF. The chain is built from TRBV5-1 and TRBJ2-7; D might be TRBD2 (5 bases). Per germline, CDR1 SGHRS and CDR2 YFSETQ. The length of the CDR3 is 15 residues. V shed 0 bases and J shed 0 bases, with 10 bases lying between them.

This chain uses TRBV7-9 with TRBJ1-1; 9 bases line up with TRBD1. Germline V gives CDR1 SEHNR, CDR2 FQNEAQ (reference sequence). This CDR3 contains 16 residues. J was trimmed by 5 bases and V by 2 bases; bases with no gene match: 9. The CDR3, as DNA: TGTGCCAGCAGCTTAAGTGACAGGGGGGTAGGGACTGAAGCTTTCTTT. Translation: CASSLSDRGVGTEAFF.

The chain has TRBV5-1 and TRBJ2-7, with D maybe TRBD1 (6 bases). The germline gives CDR1 SGHRS, CDR2 YFSETQ. The ends were cut back, 1 base at V and 7 bases at J, with 9 bases in the middle. The CDR3 spans 12 residues. This chain's CDR3 is CASSLRGGEQYF. The CDR3 DNA sequence: TGCGCCAGCAGCTTGAGAGGGGGTGAGCAGTACTTC.

Only a few counts were recorded for this clone. The chain employs TRBV5-1 and TRBJ1-5, with 8 nucleotides matching TRBD1. There are 14 residues in the CDR3. With V trimmed by 6 bases and J by 5 bases, 7 bases remained unmatched. Per the germline V gene, CDR1 is SGHRS and CDR2 is YFSETQ. In DNA, the CDR3 is TGCGCCAGCACCCTAGGGACAGGCGATCAGCCCCAGCATTTT. As protein: CASTLGTGDQPQHF.

There are a few counts of this clone. This sequence joins TRBV5-1 and TRBJ2-3; D remains unclear. The CDR3 spans 11 residues. Trimming pared 4 bases from V and 3 bases from J, leaving 3 bases between. Germline V gene sequence: CDR1 SGHRS, CDR2 YFSETQ. The chain's CDR3 is CASSITDTQYF. CDR3 DNA: TGCGCCAGCAGCATAACAGATACGCAGTATTTT. Full variable domain (remainder filled in from reference TRBV5-1 and TRBJ2-3): KAGVTQTPRYLIKTRGQQVTLSCSPISGHRSVSWYQQTPGQGLQFLFEYFSETQRNKGNFPGRFSGRQFSNSRSEMNVSTLELGDSALYLCASSITDTQYFGPGTRLTVL.

J is TRBJ1-2 and V is TRBV6-5; TRBD1 aligns across 8 bases. Per the germline V gene, CDR1 is MNHEY and CDR2 is SVGAGI. The trim removed 6 bases at V and 6 bases at J, leaving 9 bases unmatched. The CDR3 sequence is 14 residues long. The CDR3 here is CASRFNTGGDGYTF. CDR3 sequence (DNA): TGTGCCAGCAGGTTCAACACAGGGGGTGATGGCTACACCTTC.

This chain joins TRBV4-1 and TRBJ1-5, with 7 bases identical to TRBD1. J lost 4 bases, V lost 3 bases, and 6 bases had no gene match. CDR1 is MGHRA and CDR2 is YSYEKL in the germline V gene. The CDR3 runs to 15 residues. The CDR3 DNA follows: TGCGCCAGCAGCCACCCGGGACAGAAGAATCAGCCCCAGCATTTT. Amino acid sequence: CASSHPGQKNQPQHF.

V is TRBV6-1 and J is TRBJ1-6; D is unclear. CDR1 is MNHNS and CDR2 is SASEGT in the germline V gene. CDR3 length equals 14 residues. V lost 8 bases, J lost 10 bases, and 18 bases lay in between. CDR3 in amino acids: CASDVLKKQSPLHF. The CDR3 nucleotides read TGTGCCAGCGATGTTTTGAAAAAACAATCACCCCTCCACTTT.

This chain uses TRBV6-5 with TRBJ2-4, with 7 bases that match TRBD2. There are 14 residues in the CDR3. V was pared by 6 bases and J by 8 bases, with 10 bases of the junction left unmatched. Germline CDR1 MNHEY, CDR2 SVGAGI. CDR3 DNA: TGTGCCAGCAGCCCCCGAGGACTAGGGGACATTCAGTACTTC. This encodes CASSPRGLGDIQYF.

The chain has TRBV5-5 and TRBJ1-1; 7 bases are shared with TRBD1. The ends lost 4 bases at V and 5 bases at J; junction bases unmatched: 14. CDR3 size: 16 residues. Per the germline V gene, CDR1 is SGHKS and CDR2 is YYEKEE (reference sequence). CDR3 bases: TGTGCCAGCAGCCCAAGACAGGGAGGAGGGTTGACTGAAGCTTTCTTT. Its translation is CASSPRQGGGLTEAFF.

This chain connects TRBV6-1 to TRBJ1-1, with D perhaps TRBD1 (5 bases). Per germline, CDR1 MNHNS and CDR2 SASEGT. V gave up 11 bases and J gave up 3 bases, with 16 bases separating them. The CDR3 contains 13 residues. In DNA form, the CDR3 reads TGTGCCTTCGGGGGGGACTGGTACACTGAAGCTTTCTTT. Translated, it gives CAFGGDWYTEAFF.